These T cell receptor beta chains were read from a single sample in a study of vaccination and CD4 T cells after COVID-19. A single record per CDR3 protein comes from TCRdb applying MiXCR to the PCR reads. The sample holds about 21,000 distinct CDR3 sequences, just under 55% seen once. No cognate antigen is known for these TCRs. Sequencing was carried out using CD4+ T cells from blood, cultured in vitro. The receptors here all came from a human donor who had recovered from COVID-19. The CDR3 runs from the conserved cysteine through the conserved F or W. D genes are given only for firm matches. Clone size is stated in some rows and not others, as once, few, many or a class when expanded.

CDR3nt: TGCAGTGCTCCCGGGGGGGCGGGAGACGCGACAGATACGCAGTATTTT
CDR3aa: CSAPGGAGDATDTQYF
j_gene: TRBJ2-3
v_gene: TRBV20-1
d_gene: TRBD2
abundance: once

CDR3nt: TGTGCCAGCAGTGATTCTTGGCAGGGCTTAAACGGGTCACCCCTCCACTTT
CDR3aa: CASSDSWQGLNGSPLHF
j_gene: TRBJ1-6
v_gene: TRBV6-1
d_gene: -
abundance: -

CDR3nt: TGTGCCAGCTCACCACTTCACGGGGGTCACGACACTGAAGCTTTCTTT
CDR3aa: CASSPLHGGHDTEAFF
j_gene: TRBJ1-1
v_gene: TRBV18
d_gene: -
abundance: -

CDR3nt: TGTGCCAGCAGTTCAGGGGGCACAGATACGCAGTATTTT
CDR3aa: CASSSGGTDTQYF
j_gene: TRBJ2-3
v_gene: TRBV28
d_gene: -
abundance: -

CDR3nt: TGTGCCAGCAGATTTCAGGGGTTCTCAGAGACCCAGTACTTC
CDR3aa: CASRFQGFSETQYF
j_gene: TRBJ2-5
v_gene: TRBV2
d_gene: -
abundance: few

CDR3nt: TGTGCCAGCAGCTTTGGAATGTCTGGAAACACCATATATTTT
CDR3aa: CASSFGMSGNTIYF
j_gene: TRBJ1-3
v_gene: TRBV7-9
d_gene: -
abundance: -

CDR3nt: TGTGCCAGTAGTTACACTTCCCGCGGGGGGTCGGGCAATGAGCAGTACTTC
CDR3aa: CASSYTSRGGSGNEQYF
j_gene: TRBJ2-7
v_gene: TRBV19
d_gene: TRBD2
abundance: -

CDR3nt: TGCAGTGCTAGTCCCGTGGGATTCCCTGTTCCGTTCTATGGCTACACCTTC
CDR3aa: CSASPVGFPVPFYGYTF
j_gene: TRBJ1-2
v_gene: TRBV20-1
d_gene: -
abundance: -

CDR3nt: TGTGCCAGCAGTTGGACGACAGGCGGGTCCTACGAGCAGTACTTC
CDR3aa: CASSWTTGGSYEQYF
j_gene: TRBJ2-7
v_gene: TRBV12-3/TRBV12-4
d_gene: -
abundance: -

CDR3nt: TGTGCCAGCAGAGACAGGGGATATGGCTACACCTTC
CDR3aa: CASRDRGYGYTF
j_gene: TRBJ1-2
v_gene: TRBV2
d_gene: TRBD1
abundance: few

CDR3nt: TGTGCCAGCAGCCAAGGTGTCGTTAGCGGGAAGACCCAGTACTTC
CDR3aa: CASSQGVVSGKTQYF
j_gene: TRBJ2-5
v_gene: TRBV4-2
d_gene: TRBD2
abundance: few

CDR3nt: TGTGCCAGCAGTTTCGCGAGTACCCCCTACACAGATACGCAGTATTTT
CDR3aa: CASSFASTPYTDTQYF
j_gene: TRBJ2-3
v_gene: TRBV28
d_gene: -
abundance: -

CDR3nt: TGTGCCAGCAGCTCTGGCCTTTTGAGTAGCTCCTACAATGAGCAGTTCTTC
CDR3aa: CASSSGLLSSSYNEQFF
j_gene: TRBJ2-1
v_gene: TRBV5-4
d_gene: -
abundance: -

CDR3nt: TGTGCCAGCAGTTTAGCTTGGACAGATACGCAGTATTTT
CDR3aa: CASSLAWTDTQYF
j_gene: TRBJ2-3
v_gene: TRBV27
d_gene: -
abundance: -

CDR3nt: TGTGCCAGCAGCCCAGGTTGGGGGGGAGGCAATGAGCAGTTCTTC
CDR3aa: CASSPGWGGGNEQFF
j_gene: TRBJ2-1
v_gene: TRBV7-9
d_gene: TRBD2
abundance: -

CDR3nt: TGTGCCATCAGTGCGGACAGGGATCAGCCCCAGCATTTT
CDR3aa: CAISADRDQPQHF
j_gene: TRBJ1-5
v_gene: TRBV10-3
d_gene: TRBD1
abundance: once

CDR3nt: TGTGCCAGCAGCTACGGGTACTATGGCTACACCTTC
CDR3aa: CASSYGYYGYTF
j_gene: TRBJ1-2
v_gene: TRBV6-5
d_gene: -
abundance: -

CDR3nt: TGTGCCAGCAGCTTCGGTGAAAAACTGTTTTTT
CDR3aa: CASSFGEKLFF
j_gene: TRBJ1-4
v_gene: TRBV7-9
d_gene: -
abundance: -

CDR3nt: TGTGCCAGCGCCCCCGGCCCCTACGAGCAGTACTTC
CDR3aa: CASAPGPYEQYF
j_gene: TRBJ2-7
v_gene: TRBV6-1
d_gene: -
abundance: few

CDR3nt: TGTGCCAGCAGCTTTGTGGGGACAGGGAACACCGGGGAGCTGTTTTTT
CDR3aa: CASSFVGTGNTGELFF
j_gene: TRBJ2-2
v_gene: TRBV7-8
d_gene: TRBD1
abundance: once

CDR3nt: TGCGCCAGCAGCTTGAGGACAGACACAAACTATGGCTACACCTTC
CDR3aa: CASSLRTDTNYGYTF
j_gene: TRBJ1-2
v_gene: TRBV5-1
d_gene: -
abundance: -

CDR3nt: TGTGCCGGCAGCCGGGACAGGGTGGTTGGGGAGCTGTTTTTT
CDR3aa: CAGSRDRVVGELFF
j_gene: TRBJ2-2
v_gene: TRBV11-2
d_gene: TRBD1
abundance: -

CDR3nt: TGTGCCAGCAGCTTAGTGACAGGGGGCCGGGTGACCCAGTACTTC
CDR3aa: CASSLVTGGRVTQYF
j_gene: TRBJ2-5
v_gene: TRBV7-9
d_gene: TRBD1
abundance: -

CDR3nt: TGTGCCAGCAGCCCGGACGGGCTGCTCACAGATACGCAGTATTTT
CDR3aa: CASSPDGLLTDTQYF
j_gene: TRBJ2-3
v_gene: TRBV7-9
d_gene: -
abundance: -

CDR3nt: TGCGCCAGCAGCCAAGATCTGAACAGGGTGGATCGGTTGAGAGACACTGAAGCTTTCTTT
CDR3aa: CASSQDLNRVDRLRDTEAFF
j_gene: TRBJ1-1
v_gene: TRBV4-1
d_gene: -
abundance: -

CDR3nt: TGTGCCAGCAGGGACTCGCGGCGTGGGAACAATGAGCAGTTCTTC
CDR3aa: CASRDSRRGNNEQFF
j_gene: TRBJ2-1
v_gene: TRBV27
d_gene: -
abundance: few

CDR3nt: TGTGCAGGACGGACAGGGGAGAACTATGGCTACACCTTC
CDR3aa: CAGRTGENYGYTF
j_gene: TRBJ1-2
v_gene: TRBV19
d_gene: TRBD1
abundance: few

CDR3nt: TGTGCCACCAGCAGAGATCAAGTGTACGGGGGGGTTGGCAGTGGGAACACCGGGGAGCTGTTTTTT
CDR3aa: CATSRDQVYGGVGSGNTGELFF
j_gene: TRBJ2-2
v_gene: TRBV15
d_gene: TRBD2
abundance: -

CDR3nt: TGTGCCAGCACCCACGGGGAGTACACTGAAGCTTTCTTT
CDR3aa: CASTHGEYTEAFF
j_gene: TRBJ1-1
v_gene: TRBV28
d_gene: -
abundance: -

CDR3nt: TGTGCCAGTACACGCTTTAGGGCCAGGGGGAATTCTGGAAACACCATATATTTT
CDR3aa: CASTRFRARGNSGNTIYF
j_gene: TRBJ1-3
v_gene: TRBV19
d_gene: TRBD1
abundance: -

CDR3nt: TGTGCCAGCAGCTTAGTCAGAGGACAGCCCCACATTGGGCAGTATTTT
CDR3aa: CASSLVRGQPHIGQYF
j_gene: TRBJ2-3
v_gene: TRBV7-3
d_gene: -
abundance: -

CDR3nt: TGCAGTGCTAGAGATCCTCTACTCGGTACCAATCAGCCCCAGCATTTT
CDR3aa: CSARDPLLGTNQPQHF
j_gene: TRBJ1-5
v_gene: TRBV20-1
d_gene: -
abundance: -

CDR3nt: TGTGCCAGCAGTTTATTTTCCCTAACGGGGGGAAATTCACCCCTCCACTTT
CDR3aa: CASSLFSLTGGNSPLHF
j_gene: TRBJ1-6
v_gene: TRBV28
d_gene: -
abundance: -

CDR3nt: TGTGCCAGCAGTGTCGGCGCCACAGATACGCAGTATTTT
CDR3aa: CASSVGATDTQYF
j_gene: TRBJ2-3
v_gene: TRBV5-4
d_gene: -
abundance: -

CDR3nt: TGTGCCAGTAGTATTGGGGCGGTCTACTCTGGGACCCAGTACTTC
CDR3aa: CASSIGAVYSGTQYF
j_gene: TRBJ2-5
v_gene: TRBV19
d_gene: -
abundance: few

CDR3nt: TGCAGTGCTAGAGATGTGGGCGGGGGGTTCGACACCGGGGAGCTGTTTTTT
CDR3aa: CSARDVGGGFDTGELFF
j_gene: TRBJ2-2
v_gene: TRBV20-1
d_gene: TRBD2
abundance: -

CDR3nt: TGTGCCAGCAGTTCCCCCCGGGGTAGCAATCAGCCCCAGCATTTT
CDR3aa: CASSSPRGSNQPQHF
j_gene: TRBJ1-5
v_gene: TRBV6-2/TRBV6-3
d_gene: -
abundance: -

CDR3nt: TGTGCCACCAGCAATCTAGCCGCGGGGTACTCCTACGAGCAGTACTTC
CDR3aa: CATSNLAAGYSYEQYF
j_gene: TRBJ2-7
v_gene: TRBV15
d_gene: -
abundance: few

CDR3nt: TGCAGCGTTGTCAGGACCTACAATGAGCAGTTCTTC
CDR3aa: CSVVRTYNEQFF
j_gene: TRBJ2-1
v_gene: TRBV29-1
d_gene: -
abundance: few

CDR3nt: TGTGCCAGCAGCTTAATAACTAGCGGTCCCTACGAGCAGTACTTC
CDR3aa: CASSLITSGPYEQYF
j_gene: TRBJ2-7
v_gene: TRBV7-2
d_gene: TRBD2
abundance: -

CDR3nt: TGTGCCAGCAGTTTAATCGGGACAGGGTTAGGAGGCTACACCTTC
CDR3aa: CASSLIGTGLGGYTF
j_gene: TRBJ1-2
v_gene: TRBV27
d_gene: TRBD1
abundance: few

CDR3nt: TGTGCCAGTCCGAACCGTGAGGTTATTCTCTACGAGCAGTACTTC
CDR3aa: CASPNREVILYEQYF
j_gene: TRBJ2-7
v_gene: TRBV2
d_gene: -
abundance: once

CDR3nt: TGTGCCAGCAGATCCGGACTAGCGGGAGGGGACGAGCAGTACTTC
CDR3aa: CASRSGLAGGDEQYF
j_gene: TRBJ2-7
v_gene: TRBV6-1
d_gene: TRBD2
abundance: -